These 4 T cell receptor beta chains were all obtained from the same sample, sequenced in a study of blood T cell repertoires in COVID-19. Some clones are missing from TCRdb's copy, which holds only in-frame ones; the method was immunoSEQ multiplex PCR. The sample lists around 250,000 clones; around 86% were seen once. Material for sequencing was PBMCs or T cells enriched from blood (not recorded which). These receptors all stem from a young man who had recovered from COVID-19.

This clone was seen only once. The CDR3 DNA is TGTGCCAGCAGCCCTAACTACAATGAGCAGTTCTTC. Translating it yields CASSPNYNEQFF. The chain has TRBV9 and TRBJ2-1; no clear D. The CDR3 contains 12 residues. V was clipped by 4 bases and J by 3 bases, with 5 bases between them. Germline V lookup: CDR1 SGDLS, CDR2 YYNGEE.

This clone was picked up one time. The rearrangement uses TRBV5-1 and TRBJ2-7; 7 positions agree with TRBD2. CDR1 SGHRS and CDR2 YFSETQ come from the germline V gene. V shed 2 bases and J 0 bases; nucleotides not matched to a gene: 5. This CDR3 is built from 15 residues. The CDR3 DNA sequence: TGCGCCAGCAGCTTCCTGGGCGGGAGCTCCTACGAGCAGTACTTC. It encodes CASSFLGGSSYEQYF.

V is TRBV5-5 and J is TRBJ2-7; D call uncertain. Germline V gives CDR1 SGHKS, CDR2 YYEKEE (reference sequence). The CDR3 has 14 amino acids. Trimming cost V 1 base and J 0 bases, with 8 bases left between them. Here the CDR3 reads CASSLYSSSYEQYF. The CDR3 region has the DNA TGTGCCAGCAGCTTGTACAGCTCCTCCTACGAGCAGTACTTC.

This clone was picked up one time. This rearrangement joins TRBV30 to TRBJ2-3, with TRBD1 as a possible D gene (6 bases). Trimming cost V 7 bases and J 4 bases, with 15 bases left between them. The CDR3 consists of 13 residues. The V gene's germline CDR1 is GTSNPN and CDR2 SVGIG (reference sequence). CDR3 sequence reads: CASGVRRADTQYF. CDR3 sequence (DNA): TGTGCCTCAGGGGTGCGCCGCGCAGATACGCAGTATTTT.